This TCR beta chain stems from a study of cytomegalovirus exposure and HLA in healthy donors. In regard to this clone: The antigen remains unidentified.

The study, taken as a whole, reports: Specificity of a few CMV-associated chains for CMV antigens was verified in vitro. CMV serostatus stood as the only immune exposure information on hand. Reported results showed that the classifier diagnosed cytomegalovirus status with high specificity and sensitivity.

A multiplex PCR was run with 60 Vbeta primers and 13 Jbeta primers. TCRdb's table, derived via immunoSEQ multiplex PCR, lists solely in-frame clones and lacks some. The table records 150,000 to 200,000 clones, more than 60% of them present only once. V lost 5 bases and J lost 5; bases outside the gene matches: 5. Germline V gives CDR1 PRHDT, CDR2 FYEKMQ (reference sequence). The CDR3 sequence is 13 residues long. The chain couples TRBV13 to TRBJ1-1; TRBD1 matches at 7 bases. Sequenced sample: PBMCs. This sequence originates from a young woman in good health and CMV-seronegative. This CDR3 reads CASSRPGGTEAFF. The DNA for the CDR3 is TGTGCCAGCAGCCGGCCAGGGGGGACTGAAGCTTTCTTT. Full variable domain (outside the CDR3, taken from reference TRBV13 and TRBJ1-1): AAGVIQSPRHLIKEKRETATLKCYPIPRHDTVYWYQQGPGQDPQFLISFYEKMQSDKGSIPDRFSAQQFSDYHSELNMSSLELGDSALYFCASSRPGGTEAFFGQGTRLTVV.